This passage covers 17 T cell receptor beta chains from one sample sequenced in a study of T cells in Graves' hyperthyroidism and ophthalmopathy. Researchers amplified the TCR beta CDR3 regions from RNA transcripts. An initial round of RT-PCR targeting the TCR CDR3 relied on the HTBI primer set. TCRdb re-analysed the multiplex PCR reads in MiXCR, keeping a single row per CDR3 protein. Of about 480,000 distinct CDR3 sequences in the sample, approximately 15% are singletons; the top ten hold around a sixth. Sequenced material: blood. The receptors stem from a woman aged 18-30 years with Graves' hyperthyroidism.

This clonotype was seen ten or more times. This chain joins TRBV13 and TRBJ2-7; 11 nucleotides line up with TRBD2. Trimming took 2 bases from V and 7 from J; bases not matched to a gene: 10. Germline-derived CDR1 and CDR2 are PRHDT and FYEKMQ (reference sequence). This CDR3 comprises 16 residues. CDR3 bases: TGTGCCAGCAGCTTATCCCCACTAGCGGGAGTGGGGGAGCAGTACTTC. Translating it yields CASSLSPLAGVGEQYF.

This clonotype showed up many times. The CDR3: CASRGLAGGTQYF. The CDR3 DNA reads TGTGCCAGCAGGGGACTAGCGGGAGGTACGCAGTATTTT. The V call is TRBV12-3 or TRBV12-4, the J call TRBJ2-3; 15 bases line up with TRBD2. V lost 6 bases to trimming and J lost 8 bases; unmatched junction nucleotides: 0. The CDR3 extends over 13 amino acids.

V is TRBV19 and J is TRBJ2-7, with 9 bases lining up with TRBD2. The CDR3 loop spans 16 amino acids. Germline loops: CDR1 LNHDA, CDR2 SQIVND (reference sequence). Trimming removed 5 bases from V and 1 base from J; junction bases left unmatched: 9. The CDR3 DNA follows: TGTGCCAGTAGTCCTCTGGCGGGAGGGCGGTCCTACGAGCAGTACTTC. This encodes CASSPLAGGRSYEQYF.

The CDR3 sequence: CAWASKGTSRYEQYV. The DNA for the CDR3 is TGTGCCTGGGCTTCAAAAGGGACTAGTCGATACGAGCAGTACGTC. V is TRBV30 and J is TRBJ2-7; 8 positions match TRBD2. The germline gives CDR1 GTSNPN, CDR2 SVGIG (reference sequence). V was pared by 5 bases and J by 4 bases, with 13 bases of the junction left unmatched. CDR3 size: 15 residues.

This clonotype was recorded at least ten times. The V call is TRBV3-1, the J call TRBJ2-5, with D perhaps TRBD2 (6 bases). This CDR3 comprises 17 residues. Trimming stripped 3 bases from V and 2 bases from J, with 19 bases between. Germline V gene data show CDR1 as LGHDT and CDR2 as YNNKEL (reference sequence). CDR3 loop: CASSQPLEGLGQETQYF. The CDR3 region has the DNA TGTGCCAGCAGCCAGCCACTGGAGGGGTTGGGTCAAGAGACCCAGTACTTC.

This clonotype has only one observation. V is TRBV5-4 and J is TRBJ1-2; TRBD1 matches at 10 bases. CDR1 is SGHNT, CDR2 YYREEE, per germline (reference sequence). The trim removed 5 bases at V and 6 bases at J, leaving 7 bases unmatched. The CDR3 sequence is 14 residues long. The CDR3: CASRRGQGLNGYTF. The DNA of the CDR3 is TGTGCCAGCAGAAGGGGACAGGGGTTGAATGGCTACACCTTC.

The rearrangement uses TRBV5-5 and TRBJ2-7; D not resolved. From germline, CDR1 is SGHKS and CDR2 YYEKEE (reference sequence). Deletions cut 0 bases from V and 0 bases from J, with 19 bases between. The CDR3 has 18 amino acids. CDR3 residues: CASSLVPADGFLSYEQYV. CDR3 bases: TGTGCCAGCAGCTTGGTCCCCGCGGACGGGTTCCTCTCCTACGAGCAGTACGTC.

This clonotype was seen at least ten times. The J gene is TRBJ2-1, the V gene TRBV10-3; 12 bases fit TRBD2. The length of the CDR3 is 15 residues. V trimming: 3 bases; J trimming: 3 bases; junction bases outside the gene matches: 0. From germline, CDR1 is ENHRY and CDR2 SYGVKD. The CDR3 protein is CAISELAGGYNEQFF. CDR3 DNA: TGTGCCATCAGTGAACTAGCGGGAGGCTACAATGAGCAGTTCTTC.

This clonotype was seen more than once but under ten times. The genes are TRBV28 and TRBJ1-6, with a tentative D call TRBD1 (6 bases). CDR3 size: 16 residues. Germline CDR1 reads MDHEN; CDR2 reads SYDVKM. V gave up 7 bases and J gave up 1 base, with 14 bases separating them. The chain's CDR3 is CASNTVQGSYNSPLHF. For the CDR3, the DNA is TGTGCCAGCAACACCGTACAGGGTTCCTATAATTCACCCCTCCACTTT.

This clonotype was observed at least ten times. The chain carries TRBV27 and TRBJ2-7, with D unresolved. The CDR3 runs 14 residues. V lost 4 bases and J lost 0, with 10 bases in between. Germline loops: CDR1 MNHEY, CDR2 SMNVEV (reference sequence). CDR3 region: CASSYDWTSYEQYF. CDR3 bases: TGTGCCAGCAGTTACGACTGGACCTCCTACGAGCAGTACTTC.

The chain employs TRBV24-1 and TRBJ1-1; D unclear. Trimming removed 4 bases at V and 10 bases at J, with 15 bases between. The CDR3 has 13 amino acids. Looked up from germline, CDR1 is KGHDR and CDR2 is SFDVKD. In nucleotides, the CDR3 is TGTGCCACCAGTGAAAGAGCCCGATCGGCAGCTTTCTTT. Its protein is CATSERARSAAFF.

Many counts were recorded for this clonotype. The rearrangement links TRBV27 to TRBJ1-6; D call uncertain. V lost 2 bases and J 13 bases, leaving 12 bases between the germline ends. This CDR3 contains 13 residues. Germline CDR1 MNHEY, CDR2 SMNVEV (reference sequence). DNA for the CDR3: TGTGCCAGCAGTTTAGAGATCGGGTCCCCCCTCCACTTT. Encoded protein: CASSLEIGSPLHF.

V usage is TRBV20-1 and J usage is TRBJ1-4; D not resolved. Per the germline V gene, CDR1 is DFQATT and CDR2 is SNEGSKA (reference sequence). This CDR3 contains 14 residues. V lost 3 bases and J 5 bases, leaving 13 bases between the germline ends. CDR3 DNA: TGCAGTGCTAGCCCGGACCCAGGCAATGAAAAACTGTTTTTT. It is translated as CSASPDPGNEKLFF.

This clonotype appeared many times. This rearrangement joins TRBV9 to TRBJ1-3; 9 bases map to TRBD1. V lost 4 bases, J lost 6 bases, and 11 bases stayed unmatched. From germline, CDR1 is SGDLS and CDR2 YYNGEE. The CDR3 extends over 16 amino acids. The CDR3 region is CASSPTRDRVENTIYF. The CDR3 bases are TGTGCCAGCAGCCCTACGCGGGACAGGGTTGAAAACACCATATATTTT.

This clonotype was observed many times. The rearrangement joins TRBV24-1 to TRBJ2-3; D might be TRBD1 or TRBD2, each matching 6 bases. V gave up 3 bases and J gave up 2 bases, with 11 bases separating them. This CDR3 comprises 15 residues. Germline loops: CDR1 KGHDR, CDR2 SFDVKD. The DNA of the CDR3 is TGTGCCACCAGTGATCGGGGGACAACCACAGATACGCAGTATTTT. Residues: CATSDRGTTTDTQYF.

This clonotype was seen many times. V and J are TRBV12-3 or TRBV12-4 and TRBJ2-7; D remains unclear. The V end lost 4 bases, the J end lost 1 base, and 8 bases lay between the germline ends. The CDR3 has 13 residues. Written as DNA, the CDR3 is TGTGCCAGCAGTTCTCACGGTTCCTACGAGCAGTACTTC. This gives the protein CASSSHGSYEQYF.

The sample holds many counts of this clonotype. The genes are TRBV7-3 and TRBJ1-4, with D hard to call. The CDR3 is 12 amino acids. Deletions cut 5 bases from V and 6 bases from J, with 7 bases between. Germline CDR1 is SGHTA and CDR2 is FQGTGA. The CDR3, as DNA: TGTGCCAGCAGCCACTGGGATGAAAAACTGTTTTTT. It specifies CASSHWDEKLFF.